The next 7 T cell receptor beta chains were all read from a single sample in a study of cytomegalovirus exposure and HLA in healthy donors. With 60 Vbeta and 13 Jbeta primers, the PCR was carried out. Produced via immunoSEQ multiplex PCR; TCRdb's table is partial and in-frame only. This sample carries over 150,000 clones, 81% of them seen once, and the ten largest clones take 1.5% to 2%. Sequenced: PBMCs. The receptors were sampled from a woman between 18 and 30 years old in good health and CMV-seronegative.

This chain links TRBV27 with TRBJ1-5; D perhaps matches TRBD1 (6 bases). There are 15 residues in the CDR3. CDR1 is MNHEY, CDR2 SMNVEV, per germline (reference sequence). V was clipped by 6 bases and J by 0 bases, with 12 bases between them. Here the CDR3 reads CASRIGQNSNQPQHF. CDR3 bases: TGTGCCAGCAGGATCGGACAGAATAGCAATCAGCCCCAGCATTTT.

CDR3 in amino acids: CASSEGTGTSNEKLFF. CDR3 sequence (DNA): TGTGCCAGCAGCGAGGGGACAGGGACGAGCAATGAAAAACTGTTTTTT. The rearrangement joins TRBV25-1 to TRBJ1-4, with 9 bases lining up with TRBD1. This CDR3 has 16 residues. Trimming removed 6 bases from V and 5 bases from J; junction bases left unmatched: 10. Per the germline V gene, CDR1 is MGHDK and CDR2 is SYGVNS. Filled out from reference TRBV25-1 and TRBJ1-4, the complete variable domain reads EADIYQTPRYLVIGTGKKITLECSQTMGHDKMYWYQQDPGMELHLIHYSYGVNSTEKGDLSSESTVSRIRTEHFPLTLESARPSHTSQYLCASSEGTGTSNEKLFFGSGTQLSVL.

This rearrangement joins TRBV20-1 to TRBJ1-2; D may be TRBD1 (5 bases). The V gene's germline CDR1 is DFQATT and CDR2 SNEGSKA (reference sequence). V gave up 4 bases and J gave up 6 bases, with 9 bases separating them. This CDR3 spans 11 amino acids. The DNA for the CDR3 is TGCAGTGCTAAAGCAGGGCATGGCTACACCTTC. It is translated as CSAKAGHGYTF.

The gene calls are TRBV29-1 and TRBJ2-1; 12 bases align to TRBD2. CDR3 size: 13 residues. The trim removed 4 bases at V and 9 bases at J, leaving 4 bases unmatched. CDR1 and CDR2 (germline): SQVTM, ANQGSEA. Here the CDR3 DNA reads TGCAGCGTTGCTAGCGGGAGGGGCACTGAGCAGTTCTTC. This gives the protein CSVASGRGTEQFF.

This rearrangement joins TRBV7-9 to TRBJ1-1, with D possibly matching TRBD1 (6 bases). CDR3 length: 14 residues. CDR1 and CDR2 from the germline V gene are SEHNR and FQNEAQ (reference sequence). V lost 5 bases to trimming and J lost 6 bases, with 16 bases between them. The CDR3 loop is CASSLTGLNPEAFF. In nucleotides, the CDR3 is TGTGCCAGCAGCCTGACAGGCCTAAACCCTGAAGCTTTCTTT.

This clone was picked up a small number of times. The chain carries TRBV28 and TRBJ2-2, with D possibly matching TRBD1 (5 bases). Germline CDR1 reads MDHEN; CDR2 reads SYDVKM. This CDR3 region has 14 residues. V was cut by 7 bases and J by 1 base, with 10 bases left in between. The CDR3 sequence: CASTQGGNTGELFF. The CDR3 DNA sequence: TGTGCCAGCACCCAGGGCGGGAACACCGGGGAGCTGTTTTTT.

The chain employs TRBV29-1 and TRBJ2-7; a weak D match, TRBD1 (5 bases). Per germline, CDR1 SQVTM and CDR2 ANQGSEA. The length of the CDR3 is 13 residues. V was clipped by 5 bases and J by 1 base, with 12 bases between them. The CDR3 region is CSVCRQPSYEQYF. For the CDR3, the DNA is TGCAGCGTTTGTAGACAGCCGTCCTACGAGCAGTACTTC.